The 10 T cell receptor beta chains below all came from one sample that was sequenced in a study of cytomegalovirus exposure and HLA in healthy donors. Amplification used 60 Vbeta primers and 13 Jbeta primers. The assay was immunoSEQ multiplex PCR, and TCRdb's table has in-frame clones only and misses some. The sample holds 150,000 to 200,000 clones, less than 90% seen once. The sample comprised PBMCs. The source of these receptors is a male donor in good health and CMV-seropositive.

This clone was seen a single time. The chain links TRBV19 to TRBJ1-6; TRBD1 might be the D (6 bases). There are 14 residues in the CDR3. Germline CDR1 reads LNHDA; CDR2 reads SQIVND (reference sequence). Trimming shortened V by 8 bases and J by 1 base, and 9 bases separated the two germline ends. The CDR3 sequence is CASEQGSYNSPLHF. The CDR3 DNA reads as TGTGCCAGTGAACAGGGATCCTATAATTCACCCCTCCACTTT.

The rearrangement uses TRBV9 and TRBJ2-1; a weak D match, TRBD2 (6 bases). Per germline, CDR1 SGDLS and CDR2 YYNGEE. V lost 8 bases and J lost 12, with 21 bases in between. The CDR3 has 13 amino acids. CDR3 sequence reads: CASSRGSTEGQFF. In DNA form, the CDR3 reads TGTGCCAGTTCCCGGGGGAGCACCGAGGGGCAGTTCTTC.

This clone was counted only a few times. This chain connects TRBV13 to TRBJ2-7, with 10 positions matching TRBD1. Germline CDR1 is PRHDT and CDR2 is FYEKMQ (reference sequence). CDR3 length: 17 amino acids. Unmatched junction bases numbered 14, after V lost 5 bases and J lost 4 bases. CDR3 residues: CASSGRAVGTGVYEQYF. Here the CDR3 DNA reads TGTGCCAGCAGCGGGAGGGCTGTCGGGACAGGGGTTTACGAGCAGTACTTC. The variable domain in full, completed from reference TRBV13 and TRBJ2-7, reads AAGVIQSPRHLIKEKRETATLKCYPIPRHDTVYWYQQGPGQDPQFLISFYEKMQSDKGSIPDRFSAQQFSDYHSELNMSSLELGDSALYFCASSGRAVGTGVYEQYFGPGTRLTVT.

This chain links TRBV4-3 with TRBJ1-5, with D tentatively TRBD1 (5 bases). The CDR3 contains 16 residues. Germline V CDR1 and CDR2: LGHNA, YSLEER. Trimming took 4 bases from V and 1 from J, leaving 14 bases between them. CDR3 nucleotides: TGCGCCAGCAGCCCAACCCCGGGGGGGAGCAATCAGCCCCAGCATTTT. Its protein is CASSPTPGGSNQPQHF.

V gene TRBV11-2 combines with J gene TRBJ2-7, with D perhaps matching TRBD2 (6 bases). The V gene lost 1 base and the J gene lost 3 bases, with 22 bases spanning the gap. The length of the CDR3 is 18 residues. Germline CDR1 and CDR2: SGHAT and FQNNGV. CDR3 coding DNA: TGTGCCAGCAGCTTAGTGGTCCGGTTAGGCGGGGCGATCTACGAGCAGTACTTC. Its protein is CASSLVVRLGGAIYEQYF.

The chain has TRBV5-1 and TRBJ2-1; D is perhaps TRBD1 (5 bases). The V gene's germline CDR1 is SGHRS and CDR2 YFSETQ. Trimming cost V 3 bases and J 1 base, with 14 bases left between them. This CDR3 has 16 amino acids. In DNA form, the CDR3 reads TGCGCCAGCAGCTCGGCAGGGCCCCTGTCCTACAATGAGCAGTTCTTC. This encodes CASSSAGPLSYNEQFF.

CDR3 sequence: CASSLVADNEQFF. In DNA, the CDR3 is TGTGCCAGCAGCTTGGTGGCAGACAATGAGCAGTTCTTC. The chain uses TRBV5-6 and TRBJ2-1; no clear D. This CDR3 has 13 amino acids. The germline CDR1 and CDR2 sequences are SGHDT and YYEEEE. With 0 bases removed from V and 5 bases from J, the gap between germline ends came to 6 bases.

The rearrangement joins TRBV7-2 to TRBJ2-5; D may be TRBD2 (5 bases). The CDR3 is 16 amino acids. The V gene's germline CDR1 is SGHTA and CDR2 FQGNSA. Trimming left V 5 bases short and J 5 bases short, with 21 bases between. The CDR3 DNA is TGTGCCAGCAGCCCCCTCCCCCAGCGTTGGAGGGAGACCCAGTACTTC. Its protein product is CASSPLPQRWRETQYF.

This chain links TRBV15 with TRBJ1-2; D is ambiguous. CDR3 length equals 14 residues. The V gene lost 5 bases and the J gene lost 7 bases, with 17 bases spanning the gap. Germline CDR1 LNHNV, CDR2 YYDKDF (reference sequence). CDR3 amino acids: CATSPTIGSRGYTF. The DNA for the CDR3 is TGTGCCACCAGCCCCACCATTGGCAGTCGTGGCTACACCTTC. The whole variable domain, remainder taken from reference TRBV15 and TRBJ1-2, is DAMVIQNPRYQVTQFGKPVTLSCSQTLNHNVMYWYQQKSSQAPKLLFHYYDKDFNNEADTPDNFQSRRPNTSFCFLDIRSPGLGDTAMYLCATSPTIGSRGYTFGSGTRLTVV.

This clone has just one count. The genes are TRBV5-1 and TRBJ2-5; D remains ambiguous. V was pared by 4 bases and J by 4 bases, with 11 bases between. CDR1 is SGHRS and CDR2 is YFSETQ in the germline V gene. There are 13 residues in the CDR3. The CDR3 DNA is TGCGCCAGCAGCCTCGACACCCTAGAGACCCAGTACTTC. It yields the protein CASSLDTLETQYF.